This section outlines one T cell receptor beta chain sequence together with its context. Its antigen target is currently unknown. Nothing much larger sits one base from this clone, and base qualities are not available. The library was produced with the immunoSEQ multiplex PCR assay. The multiplex PCR relied on a mix of 60 forward primers for TCR Vbeta segments and 13 reverse primers for TCR Jbeta segments. The CDR3 region of rearranged TCR beta genes was amplified from genomic DNA with a multiplex PCR assay. The Illumina HiSeq System was used to sequence the amplified TCR beta libraries as 87-base-pair reads. The authors processed their data as follows. A later analysis tallied around 82 million unique TCR beta chains across the 666 repertoires, and about 12 million of those chains were shared by two or more donors. To remove PCR and sequencing errors, raw reads were error-corrected and collapsed into unique sequences using a nearest-neighbor algorithm that merged closely related sequences. Alignment of CDR3 sequences to IMGT reference sequences was used to assign V, D and J gene segments. For a sequence to be retained, a match of at least six nucleotides was required to both a V gene segment and a J gene segment. A rearrangement counted as productive if the CDR3 had no stop codons and remained in frame with V and J, and every other rearrangement counted as non-productive. CDR3 was defined by IMGT convention, running from the second conserved V-encoded cysteine to the conserved J-encoded phenylalanine. Sequences without an unambiguous match to a single V gene segment were excluded from the earlier analysis of 587 of the donors. In an earlier analysis of 500 to 750 of the donors, V segments were called functional above 56.7% productive rearrangements and were called segregating when the between-donor standard deviation exceeded 5%. A statistical classification framework was developed to diagnose cytomegalovirus status using the catalog of TCR beta chain sequences. V and J gene assignment, in a later analysis, came from comparing TCR nucleotide sequences with IMGT/GENE-DB human TR gene sequences. In a later analysis, CDR3 sequences and most-parsimonious VDJ recombination scenarios were assigned using the TCRdist pipeline. In a later analysis, each TCR beta chain was defined by its CDR3 amino acid sequence together with its V-gene family, and reads lacking a unique V-gene family were excluded. In a later analysis, 450 to 600 highly shared, low-generation-probability nucleotide sequences were removed to address suspected cross-contamination and a sequencing artifact. In a later analysis, a clonal expansion index was calculated for each public chain from normalized within-repertoire ranks of inferred template counts. A later analysis computed generation probabilities with a VDJ recombination model fitted to out-of-frame rearrangements, and checked the results against IGoR. A later analysis scored TCR-TCR, TCR-HLA and TCR-CMV co-occurrence with hypergeometric tests, applying a repertoire-size bias correction to TCR pairs. To estimate false discovery rates, a later analysis permuted the HLA or CMV assignments 20 times. A later analysis grouped co-occurring TCRs with DBSCAN, adding TCRdist sequence similarity when clustering within HLA-allele-positive subsets. Repertoires with fewer than 30,000 or more than 120,000 public chains were left out of co-occurrence clustering, as were about five repertoires with anomalous nucleotide sharing. Not all clones reach the TCRdb copy of this immuneACCESS table, which keeps in-frame sequences only. Checked studies attribute under half of the gap to unresolved V genes and leave the rest unexplained. V and J calls and clone size are as listed in that table; D and trimming were resolved from the DNA. This sample has roughly 190,000 clones in its table, and roughly 85% of those were observed once. Jointly, the top ten make up about 1.8% of the sample.

This sample is drawn from a study of cytomegalovirus exposure and HLA in healthy donors (dated by TCRdb to the late 2010s). Study-wide context: An earlier analysis of several hundred of the donors reported roughly 300 Gb of sequence data and 100 million to 130 million unique TCR beta sequences from around 200 million T cells. An early release that covered 640 HLA-typed donors contained approximately 300 gigabases of sequencing data and around 85 million unique TCR sequences. The genetic ancestry cluster associated with self-reported Caucasian donors included 81% of the roughly 400 genotyped donors. The study was designed to test whether signatures of past pathogen exposure could be identified by cataloging public T cell receptors. The study used immunosequencing to profile the T cell repertoires of hundreds of subjects and linked those repertoires to cytomegalovirus serostatus. A separate validation cohort of roughly 110 different subjects was used in addition to the approximately 700-subject first cohort. High-throughput TCR immunosequencing, statistical association of individual TCRs with disease status, and machine learning were combined to predict cytomegalovirus infection status. A later analysis re-examined previously published TCR beta repertoires from more than 600 donors and added high-resolution HLA genotyping to investigate patterns of TCR occurrence. The later analysis used no new phenotypic data to find candidate immune exposures, relying instead on TCR beta sequences and their occurrence across donors. An earlier analysis of 500 to 650 of the donors applied high-throughput TCR beta sequencing to assess whether each TCR beta V gene segment acted as functional or pseudogenic. Donor age, sex, ethnicity and CMV serostatus were collected together with the repertoire data. A later genetic analysis took genome-wide SNP genotypes for about 55% of the roughly 700 donors and used that subset as a discovery cohort. All discovery cohort repertoires had been generated on a single sequencing platform. HLA typing covered class I and class II loci at four-digit resolution. The number of donors typed differed by locus, with roughly 629-640 for A, B, C, DRB1 and DQB1, over 500 for DQA1, 600 to 610 for DPA1, and some 450 for DPB1. Because of strong linkage in the cohort, roughly five DR-DQ haplotypes were treated as single units for association and clustering. On average, around 240,000 unique TCR beta nucleotide sequences were sequenced per donor among several hundred genotyped donors of the cohort, with roughly 19% of those sequences being non-productive.

Looking up the germline V gene yields CDR1 LGHNA and CDR2 YSLEER. The CDR3 measures 15 amino acids from cysteine to phenylalanine. Here the CDR3 DNA is all that survives: 45 bases in frame from base 1. Trimming leaves V shorter by 3 bases and J shorter by 0 bases, with the junction holding 2 bases beyond the gene matches. Study-level results and caveats: For the cohort, immune exposure information was limited to CMV serostatus. Compared with the roughly 710-donor mean, donors in an Asian-associated ancestry cluster had fewer N-insertions in productive TCRs, according to a later genetic analysis. The study gave a list of 150 to 200 TCR beta chains associated with cytomegalovirus. Only TCR beta chains were sequenced in this cohort, and the absence of alpha or paired-chain data limited detectable features. Specific HLA alleles were associated with roughly 17,000 TCR beta sequences at a false discovery rate of 0.05 in a later analysis. Cytomegalovirus status was reported to be diagnosed by the classifier with high specificity and sensitivity in both the original and validation cohorts. Compared with equally common non-associated chains, HLA-associated TCR beta chains in a later analysis were more clonally expanded and had lower generation probabilities. A cluster of highly shared sequence variants was judged likely to be a technical artifact of the sequencing pipeline. According to a later analysis, TCR association rates differed among HLA loci, with DRB1 alleles showing the most associated TCRs and HLA-C alleles showing the fewest. Because HLA typing was missing for some donors at each locus, association tests included only the typed subset. Several of the top co-occurrence clusters appeared to be linked to parvovirus B19, influenza, CMV and Epstein-Barr virus, according to a later analysis. Linkage disequilibrium might explain the correlated functional status among segregating V segments, but an unknown experimental factor could not be ruled out. A few of the identified cytomegalovirus-associated TCR beta chains were confirmed in vitro to be specific for cytomegalovirus antigens. The authors suggested that the approach could potentially be generalized to other disease states and immunological phenotypes. Some IMGT-functional V segments, including TRBV6-2 and TRBV6-3, could not be distinguished by the 87-base-pair reads and were therefore excluded. A later genetic analysis associated a missense DCLRE1C variant with V-gene and J-gene trimming of TCR beta chains, and an independent cohort replicated the association. In an earlier analysis of 500 to 650 of the donors, most TCR beta V segments appeared in productive rearrangements about 87% or about 30% of the time, broadly matching IMGT annotations. The earlier analysis of approximately 590 of the donors excluded 15 to 20 rarely observed V segments, including chromosome 9 orphons, because counts were too low. A further reported finding was that TCR beta sequences accurately predicted the HLA-A and HLA-B alleles for most subjects in the first cohort. When HLA alleles, especially DR and DQ, strongly co-occurred, attributing TCR associations to individual alleles was difficult. Most TCR sequences were seen in very few donors, while some public TCRs were found in many individuals. Most CMV-associated TCR beta chains appeared to be HLA-restricted in a later analysis, and the HLA associations seemed to be driven largely by CMV exposure. Roughly uniform sequencing depth across donors was assumed in presence/absence analyses, although this assumption may not hold.

The cohort consisted of 666 healthy bone marrow donors. All cohort members were sampled while nominally healthy, although unrecorded immune exposures were likely present. The donor tested CMV seronegative and was one of the 352 seronegative cohort members. A peripheral blood sample was collected from each donor, and TCR beta sequencing was performed on peripheral blood mononuclear cells. The Qiagen DNeasy Blood Extraction Kit was used to extract genomic DNA from the blood cell samples. The sequenced sample consisted of PBMCs. The sequence derives from a woman aged 18-30 years in good health and CMV-seronegative. Recombination joined TRBV4-3 with TRBJ1-1; TRBD1 aligns with 9 central bases. This receptor carries the CDR3 CASSQGQGMNTEAFF. The DNA reads as follows: TGCGCCAGCAGCCAGGGACAGGGTATGAACACTGAAGCTTTCTTT.